One T cell receptor (beta chain) is described in this entry. CDR1 SGHRS and CDR2 YFSETQ come from the germline V gene. This CDR3 is built from 12 residues. V was cut by 3 bases and J by 6 bases, with 9 bases left in between. The data were obtained in a study of control samples from healthy donors and cancer patients. Profiling relied on immunoSEQ multiplex PCR, and the TCRdb table lists in-frame clones only, not all of them. The table has under 150,000 clones, more than 75% seen once. The receptor's source is a middle-aged man in good health. Material: blood. The gene calls are TRBV5-1 and TRBJ1-2; TRBD1 might be the D (5 bases). CDR3 region: CASSWEGDGYTF. The CDR3 nucleotides are TGCGCCAGCAGCTGGGAAGGGGATGGCTACACCTTC. Together with reference TRBV5-1 and TRBJ1-2, the CDR3 gives the full variable domain: KAGVTQTPRYLIKTRGQQVTLSCSPISGHRSVSWYQQTPGQGLQFLFEYFSETQRNKGNFPGRFSGRQFSNSRSEMNVSTLELGDSALYLCASSWEGDGYTFGSGTRLTVV.